This T cell receptor (beta chain) is drawn from a study of cytomegalovirus exposure and HLA in healthy donors. V lost 6 bases and J 0 bases, leaving 11 bases between the germline ends. From germline, CDR1 is LNHDA and CDR2 SQIVND (reference sequence). This CDR3 has 14 amino acids. Primers included in the PCR were 60 Vbeta and 13 Jbeta primers. Only in-frame clones appear in the TCRdb table, and some are missing; sequencing was by immunoSEQ multiplex PCR. The data contain 150,000 to 200,000 clones, about four fifths of them singletons. The clonotype originates from a woman aged 30 to 39 in good health and CMV-seropositive. The sample taken for sequencing was PBMCs. The genes are TRBV19 and TRBJ1-1; D is unresolved. The CDR3 coding sequence is TGTGCCAGTAGCCCTAGTAGTTTGAACACTGAAGCTTTCTTT. It codes for CASSPSSLNTEAFF.